Each of the 8 T cell receptor beta chains below was sequenced from the same sample in a study of T cell responses to AZD1222 COVID-19 vaccine. This table comes from immunoSEQ multiplex PCR, and its TCRdb copy is limited to in-frame clones, with some not included. This sample has some 190,000 clones; around 88% occur once, and the top ten carry more than 7%. The sequences come from peripheral blood, collected on day 0 of AZD1222 vaccination. These receptors were taken from an adult in good health.

The chain joins TRBV5-4 to TRBJ1-1; D is possibly TRBD1 (5 bases). The ends were cut back, 5 bases at V and 7 bases at J, with 12 bases in the middle. The CDR3 spans 12 residues. Germline lookup yields CDR1 SGHNT and CDR2 YYREEE (reference sequence). The CDR3 loop is CASRGRGGEAFF. The CDR3 region has the DNA TGTGCCAGCAGGGGTAGGGGAGGTGAAGCTTTCTTT. The full variable domain, rest sourced from reference TRBV5-4 and TRBJ1-1, is ETGVTQSPTHLIKTRGQQVTLRCSSQSGHNTVSWYQQALGQGPQFIFQYYREEENGRGNFPPRFSGLQFPNYSSELNVNALELDDSALYLCASRGRGGEAFFGQGTRLTVV.

The chain has TRBV7-2 and TRBJ2-7, with D perhaps matching TRBD2 (5 bases). The CDR3 runs 15 residues. V dropped 5 bases and J dropped 0 bases, with 14 bases sitting between them. The germline V gene encodes CDR1 SGHTA and CDR2 FQGNSA. The CDR3 region is CASSPSPGLSYEQYF. In DNA, the CDR3 is TGTGCCAGCAGCCCAAGCCCCGGACTCTCCTACGAGCAGTACTTC.

This chain links TRBV4-3 with TRBJ2-1, with D perhaps assigned TRBD1 or TRBD2 (5 bases each). V was clipped by 2 bases and J by 10 bases, with 12 bases between them. Germline loops: CDR1 LGHNA, CDR2 YSLEER. CDR3 length equals 13 residues. The CDR3 protein is CASSQQDGDEQFF. The CDR3 nucleotides are TGCGCCAGCAGCCAACAGGACGGGGACGAGCAGTTCTTC.

The chain combines TRBV30 with TRBJ1-6; D not certain. The CDR3 contains 17 residues. CDR1 and CDR2 from the germline V gene are GTSNPN and SVGIG (reference sequence). Trimming stripped 1 base from V and 0 bases from J, with 13 bases between. The CDR3, as DNA: TGTGCCTGGAGTGCCGGACTTCTCAGCTCCTATAATTCACCCCTCCACTTT. Its translation is CAWSAGLLSSYNSPLHF.

The rearrangement links TRBV18 to TRBJ1-1, with D possibly being TRBD1 (5 bases). CDR1 is KGHSH, CDR2 LQKENI, per germline. V lost 2 bases and J 6 bases, leaving 13 bases between the germline ends. This CDR3 has 14 amino acids. CDR3: CASSPIAGSPEAFF. The CDR3, as DNA: TGTGCCAGCTCACCAATCGCAGGGTCCCCTGAAGCTTTCTTT.

The J gene is TRBJ2-2, the V gene TRBV30; TRBD2 matches 8 bases. The CDR3 has 15 residues. Looked up from germline, CDR1 is GTSNPN and CDR2 is SVGIG (reference sequence). Unmatched junction bases numbered 9, after V lost 3 bases and J lost 6 bases. The CDR3 DNA is TGTGCCTGGAGGGCGGTTAGCGGGGAGGCCGGGGAGCTGTTTTTT. It specifies CAWRAVSGEAGELFF.

This rearrangement joins TRBV7-3 to TRBJ2-7, with 7 nucleotides matching TRBD1. Germline CDR1 SGHTA, CDR2 FQGTGA. This CDR3 comprises 14 residues. V was clipped by 3 bases and J by 9 bases; unmatched bases: 11. Here the CDR3 DNA reads TGTGCCAGCAGCTTGAACCCGACAGGGTCGGTGCAGTACTTC. This sequence encodes CASSLNPTGSVQYF.

This chain joins TRBV20-1 and TRBJ2-7; tentatively, D is TRBD1 (6 bases). CDR1 DFQATT and CDR2 SNEGSKA come from the germline V gene (reference sequence). With 5 bases removed from V and 6 bases from J, the gap between germline ends came to 11 bases. The CDR3 extends over 11 amino acids. The CDR3 sequence: CSAPDRLEQYF. CDR3 nucleotides: TGCAGTGCTCCGGACAGACTCGAGCAGTACTTC.